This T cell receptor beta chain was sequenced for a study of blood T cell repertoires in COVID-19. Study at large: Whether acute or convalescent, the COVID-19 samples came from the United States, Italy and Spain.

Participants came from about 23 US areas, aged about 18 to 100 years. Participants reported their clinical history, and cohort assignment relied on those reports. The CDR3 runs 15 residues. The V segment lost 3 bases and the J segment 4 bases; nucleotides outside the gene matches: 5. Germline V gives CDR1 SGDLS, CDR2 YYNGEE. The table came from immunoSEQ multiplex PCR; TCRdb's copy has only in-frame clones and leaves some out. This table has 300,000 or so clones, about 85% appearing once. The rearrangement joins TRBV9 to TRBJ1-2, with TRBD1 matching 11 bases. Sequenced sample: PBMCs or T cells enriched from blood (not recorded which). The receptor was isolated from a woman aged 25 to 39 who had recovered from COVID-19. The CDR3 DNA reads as TGTGCCAGCAGCGCGGGACAGGGGGTCGTCTATGGCTACACCTTC. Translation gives CASSAGQGVVYGYTF.